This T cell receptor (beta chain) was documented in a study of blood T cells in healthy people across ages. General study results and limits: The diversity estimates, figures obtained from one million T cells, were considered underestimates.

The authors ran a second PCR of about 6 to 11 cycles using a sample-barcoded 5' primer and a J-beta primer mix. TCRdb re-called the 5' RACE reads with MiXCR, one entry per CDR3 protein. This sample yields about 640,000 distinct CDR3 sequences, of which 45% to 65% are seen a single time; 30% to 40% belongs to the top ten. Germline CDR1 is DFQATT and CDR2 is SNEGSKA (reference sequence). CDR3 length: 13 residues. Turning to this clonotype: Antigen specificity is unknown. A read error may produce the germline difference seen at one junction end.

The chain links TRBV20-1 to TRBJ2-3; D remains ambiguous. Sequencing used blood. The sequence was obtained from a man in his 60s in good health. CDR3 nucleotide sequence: TGCAGTGCTAGTTCCTCAGGCACAGATACGCGGTATTTT. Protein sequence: CSASSSGTDTRYF.